These 2 T cell receptor beta chains originate from one sample sequenced in a study of blood T cell repertoires in COVID-19. The repertoire was sequenced with immunoSEQ multiplex PCR; TCRdb's copy has only in-frame clones and lacks some. The table shows 490,000 or so clones, with roughly 90% occurring only once. The sample taken for sequencing was PBMCs or T cells enriched from blood (not recorded which). The receptors were gathered from a woman aged 40 to 50 who had recovered from COVID-19.

The CDR3 region has the DNA TGTGCCAGCATGTGGGGGGGGTCCGGGGAGCTGTTTTTT. It codes for CASMWGGSGELFF. V and J are TRBV2 and TRBJ2-2; 7 bases align to TRBD2. The CDR3 loop spans 13 amino acids. Per the germline V gene, CDR1 is SNHLY and CDR2 is FYNNEI. J gave up 6 bases and V 7 bases, and 5 bases lay outside the gene matches.

The chain's CDR3 is CASSPQVGGSNYGYTF. The CDR3 region has the DNA TGTGCCAGCTCACCACAGGTAGGAGGGAGCAACTATGGCTACACCTTC. This chain joins TRBV18 and TRBJ1-2; D ambiguous. In germline, CDR1 is KGHSH, CDR2 LQKENI. Trimming shortened V by 1 base and J by 2 bases, and 14 bases separated the two germline ends. The CDR3 is 16 amino acids.